This T cell receptor (beta chain) was sequenced in a study of cytotoxic CD8 clonotypes in ibrutinib-treated CLL. Findings and caveats of the study: The clonality rise at ibrutinib response reflected private clonotype expansion.

Germline V gene data show CDR1 as MNHGY and CDR2 as SVAAGI. V shed 5 bases, J shed 2 bases, and the junction held 6 bases outside the gene matches. The CDR3 is 15 residues long. Deep sequencing aimed at 1 in 200,000 to 1 in 1 million T cells' resolution. Libraries were prepared by immunoSEQ multiplex PCR; TCRdb keeps only in-frame clonotypes and omits some of them. The table shows about 130,000 clones, with around three quarters occurring only once. As regards this clone: Its antigen remains unidentified.

Specimen: PBMCs, collected after 12 months of ibrutinib treatment. The chain couples TRBV6-9 to TRBJ2-5, with 9 nucleotides matching TRBD1. This receptor was obtained from a human donor with chronic lymphocytic leukemia. CDR3: CASSRPGQGQETQYF. Here the CDR3 DNA reads TGTGCCAGCAGTCGGCCGGGACAGGGTCAAGAGACCCAGTACTTC.